The clone carrying this T cell receptor beta chain was found many times. Unique molecular identifiers were incorporated into the prepared TCRbeta library. TCRdb re-called the PCR reads through MiXCR, storing one row per CDR3 protein. The table lists a few hundred thousand distinct CDR3 sequences, approximately 9.7% of them singletons. The CDR3 consists of 15 residues. The V gene's germline CDR1 is SGHVS and CDR2 FQNEAQ. The germline V and J ends were trimmed by 0 bases and 2 bases, with 5 bases remaining between them. This sample was included in a study of T-cell reconstitution after alpha-beta-depleted transplantation in children.

This receptor was taken from a human donor who donated a stem cell graft to a child with SCID. The source material was PBMCs from the stem cell graft donor, sampled from the stem cell graft. The chain uses TRBV7-8 and TRBJ2-6, with D unclear. The CDR3, as DNA: TGTGCCAGCAGCTTAGCATCCCCTGGGGCCAACGTCCTGACTTTC. It yields the protein CASSLASPGANVLTF. The full variable domain, in which reference TRBV7-8 and TRBJ2-6 provide the parts outside the CDR3, is GAGVSQSPRYKVAKRGQDVALRCDPISGHVSLFWYQQALGQGPEFLTYFQNEAQLDKSGLPSDRFFAERPEGSVSTLKIQRTQQEDSAVYLCASSLASPGANVLTFGAGSRLTVL.